This T cell receptor beta chain derives from a study of CD8+ T cells in alopecia areata. Isolated RNA was reverse transcribed into cDNA used as the sequencing template. Method: immunoSEQ multiplex PCR; TCRdb's copy keeps in-frame clones and lacks some. The sample lists approximately 300,000 clones; roughly 64% were seen once. CDR1 is MDHEN and CDR2 is SYDVKM in the germline V gene. V lost 10 bases, J lost 1 base, and 10 bases lay in between. The CDR3 is made up of 12 amino acids. Specified treatment: oral pan-JAK inhibitor, 5-10 mg twice daily. The investigators collected lesional scalp punch biopsies and peripheral blood from alopecia areata patients.

This sequence originates from a human donor with alopecia areata. The source was CD4+ T cells sorted from blood, collected at week 24, from a patient treated with tofacitinib. The gene calls are TRBV28 and TRBJ2-5; D gene uncertain. CDR3 loop: CAIGPSQETQYF. CDR3 in DNA: TGTGCCATCGGGCCTTCCCAAGAGACCCAGTACTTC. Full variable domain (outside the CDR3, taken from reference TRBV28 and TRBJ2-5): DVKVTQSSRYLVKRTGEKVFLECVQDMDHENMFWYRQDPGLGLRLIYFSYDVKMKEKGDIPEGYSVSREKKERFSLILESASTNQTSMYLCAIGPSQETQYFGPGTRLLVL.